The clone carrying this T cell receptor (beta chain) was picked up a small number of times. TCRdb's table, derived via immunoSEQ multiplex PCR, lists solely in-frame clones and lacks some. The table lists roughly 2.6 million clones, more than 90% of them singletons. V was cut by 4 bases and J by 0 bases, with 22 bases left in between. The germline CDR1 and CDR2 sequences are KGHSH and LQKENI. The CDR3 length is 20 residues. This specimen comes from a study of shared clonotypes between healthy human individuals. The source of this sequence is a man aged 18 to 30 in good health. The sample consisted of naive CD4+ T cells sorted from blood. Documented subset: CD45RA+ positively selected. The chain couples TRBV18 to TRBJ1-6; tentative D call: TRBD1 (5 bases). The CDR3 is CASSRTGGGPPSSYNSPLHF. In DNA form, the CDR3 reads TGTGCCAGCTCACGAACCGGGGGGGGTCCGCCGAGCTCCTATAATTCACCCCTCCACTTT. Full variable domain (outside the CDR3, taken from reference TRBV18 and TRBJ1-6): NAGVMQNPRHLVRRRGQEARLRCSPMKGHSHVYWYRQLPEEGLKFMVYLQKENIIDESGMPKERFSAEFPKEGPSILRIQQVVRGDSAAYFCASSRTGGGPPSSYNSPLHFGNGTRLTVT.